This paragraph covers one T cell receptor (beta chain) sequence. At one end the junction does not follow the germline gene, possibly because of a read error. The source of the sample is a study of quantifying T cell responses using KT2 cells. Study as a whole: Reverse transcription used primers in the TCR alpha and beta constant regions. A predetermined fluorescence threshold ended the second PCR, run as a qPCR.

An oligo carrying a UMI was ligated to the cDNA 3' end. First-round PCR used 3 to 4 cycles and beta primers RC1.1 and RC1.2 covering TRBC1 and TRBC2. One entry per CDR3 protein results from TCRdb running MiXCR on the UMI-ligation and nested PCR reads. The table lists approximately 60,000 distinct CDR3 sequences, roughly an eighth of them singletons. Different KT2-to-PBMC ratios were created with a constant PBMC count. Sequenced: PBMCs spiked with cells of the T cell clone KT2. The sequence was obtained from a human donor.

Here the CDR3 DNA reads TGTGCCGGAATCGGATCTCTGCCGGTAACATTT. Translated, it gives CAGIGSLPVTF. The chain joins TRBV14 to TRBJ1-5; D gene ambiguous. Germline CDR1 and CDR2: SGHDN and FVKESK. This CDR3 is built from 11 residues.